The 25 T cell receptor beta chains presented below share a single source sample, sequenced in a study of OX40 agonist ivuxolimab in advanced cancers. Some clones are missing from TCRdb's copy, which holds only in-frame ones; the method was immunoSEQ multiplex PCR. The table includes about 73,000 clones, approximately 90% detected once. Source: CD4+ or CD8+ T cells sorted from blood, taken in a trial of the OX40 agonist ivuxolimab. Every receptor here comes from an adult with an advanced solid tumor such as melanoma, head and neck, liver or kidney cancer.

V and J are TRBV5-1 and TRBJ1-6, with 8 bases that match TRBD1. Germline-derived CDR1 and CDR2 are SGHRS and YFSETQ. This CDR3 is 15 amino acids long. V lost 2 bases to trimming and J lost 6 bases; unmatched junction nucleotides: 4. The CDR3 nucleotides read TGCGCCAGCAGCTTACAGGGGGGCGGTAATTCACCCCTCCACTTT. This translates into CASSLQGGGNSPLHF.

The chain couples TRBV30 to TRBJ1-2, with D unresolved. Germline V CDR1 and CDR2: GTSNPN, SVGIG (reference sequence). The ends were cut back, 0 bases at V and 8 bases at J, with 13 bases in the middle. There are 13 residues in the CDR3. The CDR3 coding sequence is TGTGCCTGGAGTGTAAGTTCAGCAGGCGGCTACACCTTC. Protein: CAWSVSSAGGYTF.

The chain employs TRBV7-9 and TRBJ1-2; D is undetermined. Per the germline V gene, CDR1 is SEHNR and CDR2 is FQNEAQ (reference sequence). The length of the CDR3 is 13 residues. V lost 5 bases to trimming and J lost 5 bases, with 12 bases between them. The CDR3 is CASSPRPGYGYTF. CDR3 in DNA: TGTGCCAGCAGCCCCAGGCCCGGATATGGCTACACCTTC.

In this sample, this clone turned up a few times. As DNA, the CDR3 is TGTGCCGTGGGGACAGGCCGCACCGGGGAGCTGTTTTTT. It is translated as CAVGTGRTGELFF. The chain carries TRBV10-3 and TRBJ2-2; 8 nucleotides align to TRBD1. Germline CDR1 and CDR2: ENHRY and SYGVKD. The CDR3 extends over 13 amino acids. V dropped 11 bases and J dropped 4; count of bases not matched to a gene: 6.

The V gene is TRBV10-3, the J gene TRBJ2-1, with TRBD2 matching 10 bases. J gave up 0 bases and V 5 bases, and 7 bases lay outside the gene matches. CDR3 length: 17 residues. Per germline, CDR1 ENHRY and CDR2 SYGVKD. Here the CDR3 reads CAISPSSGRVSYNEQFF. The CDR3, as DNA: TGTGCCATCAGTCCTTCGAGCGGGAGGGTCTCCTACAATGAGCAGTTCTTC.

This chain links TRBV19 with TRBJ1-2; D is uncertain. V was pared by 6 bases and J by 7 bases, with 15 bases between. In germline, CDR1 is LNHDA, CDR2 SQIVND (reference sequence). The length of the CDR3 is 13 residues. CDR3 protein: CASRDGGRPGYTF. The CDR3, as DNA: TGTGCCAGTAGAGACGGAGGGCGCCCTGGCTACACCTTC.

This chain connects TRBV5-5 to TRBJ2-5; 7 positions match TRBD1. Germline V CDR1 and CDR2: SGHKS, YYEKEE (reference sequence). The CDR3 loop spans 16 amino acids. V shed 2 bases and J 0 bases; nucleotides not matched to a gene: 7. CDR3 amino acids: CASSFPGQWYQETQYF. Here the CDR3 DNA reads TGTGCCAGCAGCTTCCCGGGACAGTGGTACCAAGAGACCCAGTACTTC.

The chain carries TRBV5-4 and TRBJ1-4; 7 nucleotides align to TRBD1. Germline trimming cut 2 bases from V and 4 bases from J; bases unmatched to any gene: 5. CDR1 SGHNT and CDR2 YYREEE come from the germline V gene (reference sequence). CDR3 length: 15 amino acids. CDR3 sequence reads: CASSLGDRNNEKLFF. The CDR3 region has the DNA TGTGCCAGCAGCTTAGGGGACAGAAATAATGAAAAACTGTTTTTT.

The rearrangement links TRBV2 to TRBJ2-2; unclear D gene. The V end was cut by 4 bases, the J end by 6 bases, with 15 bases between. Germline assignment: CDR1 SNHLY and CDR2 FYNNEI. This CDR3 spans 15 amino acids. CDR3: CASSAEGLGSGELFF. The CDR3 nucleotides read TGTGCCAGCAGTGCAGAAGGATTGGGGTCCGGGGAGCTGTTTTTT.

This clone was counted between two and nine times. The J gene is TRBJ2-3, the V gene TRBV15; TRBD1 might be the D (6 bases). This CDR3 is 16 amino acids long. CDR1 is LNHNV and CDR2 is YYDKDF in the germline V gene (reference sequence). Trimming took 5 bases from V and 2 from J, leaving 17 bases between them. The CDR3 coding sequence is TGTGCCACCAGCCTTTTCAGGGGCTATTTCACAGATACGCAGTATTTT. Translation: CATSLFRGYFTDTQYF.

V gene TRBV5-1 combines with J gene TRBJ2-1; 9 bases match TRBD2. The germline CDR1 and CDR2 sequences are SGHRS and YFSETQ. The CDR3 spans 18 residues. The ends lost 0 bases at V and 4 bases at J; junction bases unmatched: 11. CDR3 nucleotides: TGCGCCAGCAGCTTGGGGCGGGCTAGCGGGACCCCATACAATGAGCAGTTCTTC. This gives the protein CASSLGRASGTPYNEQFF.

The chain has TRBV6-6 and TRBJ2-7; no firm D call. The CDR3 length is 11 residues. With 5 bases removed from V and 7 bases from J, the gap between germline ends came to 9 bases. CDR1 and CDR2 from the germline V gene are MNHNY and SVGAGI (reference sequence). DNA of the CDR3: TGTGCCAGCAGTGCCCTACAGGAGCAGTACTTC. Its protein product is CASSALQEQYF.

The chain joins TRBV11-2 to TRBJ2-7, with 9 nucleotides matching TRBD2. Looked up from germline, CDR1 is SGHAT and CDR2 is FQNNGV. J lost 4 bases, V lost 5 bases, and 9 bases had no gene match. The CDR3 totals 15 residues. The chain's CDR3 is CASSPSSGRTYEQYF. CDR3 DNA: TGTGCCAGCAGCCCATCGAGCGGGAGGACGTACGAGCAGTACTTC.

Comments on this clone: Other DNA sequences of this sample code for an identical CDR3. The chain links TRBV4-2 to TRBJ2-7, with D maybe TRBD1 (5 bases). This CDR3 contains 12 residues. The V end was cut by 3 bases, the J end by 5 bases, with 8 bases between. Germline V gene sequence: CDR1 LGHNA, CDR2 YNFKEQ. The CDR3, as DNA: TGTGCCAGCAGCCAGGGGCTCGACGAGCAGTACTTC. This gives the protein CASSQGLDEQYF.

The CDR3 region has the DNA TGTGCCAGCAGTGAGTCCGGACGGCAAGAGACCCAGTACTTC. Translation: CASSESGRQETQYF. The chain recombines TRBV6-1 with TRBJ2-5, with D uncertain. V lost 3 bases and J lost 2, with 10 bases in between. The CDR3 is made up of 14 amino acids. From germline, CDR1 is MNHNS and CDR2 SASEGT.

The chain employs TRBV5-1 and TRBJ2-1; D is uncertain. Trimming took 0 bases from V and 3 from J, leaving 4 bases between them. Per germline, CDR1 SGHRS and CDR2 YFSETQ. The CDR3 extends over 13 amino acids. The CDR3 region has the DNA TGCGCCAGCAGCTTGGGCTTCTACAATGAGCAGTTCTTC. Its translation: CASSLGFYNEQFF.

This rearrangement joins TRBV6-5 to TRBJ2-5, with 11 bases that match TRBD2. CDR1 MNHEY and CDR2 SVGAGI come from the germline V gene. The V segment lost 0 bases and the J segment 5 bases; nucleotides outside the gene matches: 2. The CDR3 contains 15 residues. The CDR3 region is CASSYSLAGGETQYF. The CDR3 coding sequence is TGTGCCAGCAGTTACTCGTTAGCGGGAGGGGAGACCCAGTACTTC.

In its sample, this clone was seen a few times. CDR3 region: CASSAWDRTTDTQYF. CDR3 coding DNA: TGTGCCAGCAGCGCGTGGGACAGAACTACAGATACGCAGTATTTT. V gene TRBV11-2 combines with J gene TRBJ2-3; 7 bases are shared with TRBD1. Germline CDR1 and CDR2: SGHAT and FQNNGV. V lost 5 bases and J lost 3; bases outside the gene matches: 8. The CDR3 loop spans 15 amino acids.

V is TRBV18 and J is TRBJ2-6; D not certain. Germline CDR1 KGHSH, CDR2 LQKENI. Trimming took 0 bases from V and 4 from J, leaving 4 bases between them. CDR3 length equals 14 residues. In nucleotides, the CDR3 is TGTGCCAGCTCACCACCGGGGGGGGCCAACGTCCTGACTTTC. It specifies CASSPPGGANVLTF.

CDR3 loop: CASTLAGGGYEQYF. The CDR3 DNA is TGTGCCAGCACCCTAGCGGGAGGGGGTTACGAGCAGTACTTC. The V gene is TRBV28, the J gene TRBJ2-7, with TRBD2 matching 12 bases. Germline V lookup: CDR1 MDHEN, CDR2 SYDVKM. The CDR3 contains 14 residues. With 7 bases clipped from V and 4 bases from J, the junction kept 5 bases outside the gene matches.

The chain joins TRBV25-1 to TRBJ1-4; D not certain. Germline lookup yields CDR1 MGHDK and CDR2 SYGVNS. The CDR3 extends over 14 amino acids. V lost 6 bases to trimming and J lost 6 bases, with 14 bases between them. This chain's CDR3 is CASSFEGRDEKLFF. The CDR3 DNA follows: TGTGCCAGCAGCTTTGAAGGGCGCGATGAAAAACTGTTTTTT.

The chain couples TRBV5-6 to TRBJ2-2; weak D call: TRBD2 (5 bases). The germline V gene encodes CDR1 SGHDT and CDR2 YYEEEE. V lost 2 bases and J lost 2, with 13 bases in between. The CDR3 has 16 amino acids. The CDR3 DNA sequence: TGTGCCAGCAGCTTCGGTTCCGGACTTAACACCGGGGAGCTGTTTTTT. Protein sequence: CASSFGSGLNTGELFF.

This CDR3 is CASSTHRNHWDEQFF. The CDR3 DNA follows: TGTGCCAGCAGTACCCACAGGAACCATTGGGATGAGCAGTTCTTC. The rearrangement uses TRBV7-2 and TRBJ2-1; D is perhaps TRBD1 (5 bases). CDR1 SGHTA and CDR2 FQGNSA come from the germline V gene. The CDR3 length is 15 residues. V lost 6 bases and J lost 8, with 20 bases in between.

The chain employs TRBV4-2 and TRBJ2-7; TRBD2 matches at 7 bases. The germline V gene has CDR1 LGHNA and CDR2 YNFKEQ. Trimming cost V 0 bases and J 2 bases; bases outside gene matches: 7. The CDR3 totals 16 residues. The CDR3 protein is CASSQDKSGAPYEQYF. The CDR3 bases are TGTGCCAGCAGCCAAGATAAAAGCGGGGCCCCCTACGAGCAGTACTTC.

The J gene is TRBJ2-7, the V gene TRBV28, with 11 bases fitting TRBD1. The germline CDR1 and CDR2 sequences are MDHEN and SYDVKM. The ends lost 5 bases at V and 3 bases at J; junction bases unmatched: 3. This CDR3 is 14 amino acids long. CDR3 residues: CASSGTGGFYEQYF. CDR3 in DNA: TGTGCCAGCAGTGGGACAGGGGGTTTCTACGAGCAGTACTTC.